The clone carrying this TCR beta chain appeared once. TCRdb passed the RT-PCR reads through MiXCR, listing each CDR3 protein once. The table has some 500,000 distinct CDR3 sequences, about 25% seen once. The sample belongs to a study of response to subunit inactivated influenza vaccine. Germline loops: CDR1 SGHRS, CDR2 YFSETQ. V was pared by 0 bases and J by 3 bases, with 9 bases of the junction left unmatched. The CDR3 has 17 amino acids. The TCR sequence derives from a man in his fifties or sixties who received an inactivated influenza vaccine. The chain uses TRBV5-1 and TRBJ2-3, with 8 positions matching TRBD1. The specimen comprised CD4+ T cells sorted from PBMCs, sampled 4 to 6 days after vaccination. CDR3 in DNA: TGCGCCAGCAGCTTGGATGTTGTACAGGGGGGAACAGATACGCAGTATTTT. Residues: CASSLDVVQGGTDTQYF.